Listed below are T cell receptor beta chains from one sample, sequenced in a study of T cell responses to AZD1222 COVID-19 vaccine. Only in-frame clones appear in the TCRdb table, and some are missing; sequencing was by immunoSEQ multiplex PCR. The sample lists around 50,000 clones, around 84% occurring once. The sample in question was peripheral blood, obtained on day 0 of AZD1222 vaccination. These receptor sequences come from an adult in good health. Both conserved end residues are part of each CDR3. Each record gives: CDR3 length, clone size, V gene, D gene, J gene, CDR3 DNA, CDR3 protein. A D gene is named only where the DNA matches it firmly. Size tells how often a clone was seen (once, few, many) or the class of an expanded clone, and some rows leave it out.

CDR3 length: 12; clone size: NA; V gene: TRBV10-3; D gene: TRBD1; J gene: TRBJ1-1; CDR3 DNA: TGTGCCATCAGTGAACAGGGGTCTGAAGCTTTCTTT; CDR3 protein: CAISEQGSEAFF
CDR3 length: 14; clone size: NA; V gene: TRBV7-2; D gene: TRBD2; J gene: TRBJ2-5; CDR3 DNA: TGTGCCAGCAGGGCGGGACTAGCGGGAGAGACCCAGTACTTC; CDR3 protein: CASRAGLAGETQYF
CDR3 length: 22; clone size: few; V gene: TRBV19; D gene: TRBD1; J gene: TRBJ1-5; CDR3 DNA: TGTGCCAGGGACCGGGGGGACAGTGTTCTACCTCCGGGTGGCTTCACCAATCAGCCCCAGCATTTT; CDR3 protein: CARDRGDSVLPPGGFTNQPQHF
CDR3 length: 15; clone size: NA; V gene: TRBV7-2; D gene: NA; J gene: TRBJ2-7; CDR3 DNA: TGTGCCAGCAGCTTAGTCGGACAGTCCTCCTACGAGCAGTACTTC; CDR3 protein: CASSLVGQSSYEQYF
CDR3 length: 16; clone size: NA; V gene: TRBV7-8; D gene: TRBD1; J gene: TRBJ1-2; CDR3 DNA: TGTGCCAGCAGCTTAGGAGTAGGGGGACAGGGGCAAATGGCCACCTTC; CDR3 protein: CASSLGVGGQGQMATF
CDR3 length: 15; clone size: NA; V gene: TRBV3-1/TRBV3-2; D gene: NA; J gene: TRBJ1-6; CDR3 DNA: TGTGCCAGCAGCCAAGGGCCGGGGTCAAATTCACCCCTCCACTTT; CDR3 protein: CASSQGPGSNSPLHF
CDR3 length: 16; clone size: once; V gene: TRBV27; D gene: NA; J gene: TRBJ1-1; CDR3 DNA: TGTGCCAGCAGTTCATCAGGGGTTGGGCTCAGGGCTGAAGCTTTCTTT; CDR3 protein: CASSSSGVGLRAEAFF
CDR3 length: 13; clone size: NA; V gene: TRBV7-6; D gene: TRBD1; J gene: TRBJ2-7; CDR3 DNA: TGTGCCAGCAAGGGACAGGGGCCCGACGAGCAGTACTTC; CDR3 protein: CASKGQGPDEQYF
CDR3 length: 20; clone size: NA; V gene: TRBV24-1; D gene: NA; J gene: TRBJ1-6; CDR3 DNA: TGTGCCACCAGTGATTTGGGAAAGGGCACAATCACCGGGGGAAATTCACCCCTCCACTTT; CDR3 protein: CATSDLGKGTITGGNSPLHF
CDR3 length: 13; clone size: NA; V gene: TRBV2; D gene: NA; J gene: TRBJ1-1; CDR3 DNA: TGTGCCAGCAGGGTCACACCCAACACTGAAGCTTTCTTT; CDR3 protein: CASRVTPNTEAFF
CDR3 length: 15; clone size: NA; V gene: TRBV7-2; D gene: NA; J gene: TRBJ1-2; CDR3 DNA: TGTGCCAGCAGCTTAGTAGCTATCCCCGGAGCACAGGACACCTTC; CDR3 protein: CASSLVAIPGAQDTF
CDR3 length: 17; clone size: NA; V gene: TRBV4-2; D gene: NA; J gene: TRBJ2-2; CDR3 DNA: TGTGCCAGCAGCCAATTCTTAGGGGGAACGAACACCGGGGAGCTGTTTTTT; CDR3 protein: CASSQFLGGTNTGELFF
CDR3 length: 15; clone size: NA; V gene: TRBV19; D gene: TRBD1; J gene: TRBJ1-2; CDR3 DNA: TGTGCCAGTAGTCCTCAAAGACAGGGGGCGGTTGGCTACACCTTC; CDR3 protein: CASSPQRQGAVGYTF
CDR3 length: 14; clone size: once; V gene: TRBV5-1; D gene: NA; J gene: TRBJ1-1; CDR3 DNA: TGCGCCAGCAGCTTGCAGGGATCGAACACTGAAGCTTTCTTT; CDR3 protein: CASSLQGSNTEAFF
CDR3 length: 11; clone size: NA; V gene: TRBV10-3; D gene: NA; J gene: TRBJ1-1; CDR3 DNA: TGTGCCTCGGGGTTGAACACTGAAGCTTTCTTT; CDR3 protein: CASGLNTEAFF
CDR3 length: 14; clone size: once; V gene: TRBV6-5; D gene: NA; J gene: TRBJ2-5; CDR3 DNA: TGTGCCAGCAGCTACGGGGTGTACCAAGAGACCCAGTACTTC; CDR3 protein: CASSYGVYQETQYF
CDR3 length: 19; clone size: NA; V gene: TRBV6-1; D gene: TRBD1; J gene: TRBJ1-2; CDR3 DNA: TGTGCCAGCAGTGAACGATTAGGATTATTGGCAGGGGGGCTCTATGGCTACACCTTC; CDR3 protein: CASSERLGLLAGGLYGYTF
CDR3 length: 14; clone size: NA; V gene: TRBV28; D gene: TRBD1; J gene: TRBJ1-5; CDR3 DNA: TGTGCCAGTTCTGAGGGCAGGGGGCGGCAGCCCCAGCATTTT; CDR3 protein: CASSEGRGRQPQHF
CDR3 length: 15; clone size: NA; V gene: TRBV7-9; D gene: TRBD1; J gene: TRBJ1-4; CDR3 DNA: TGTGCCAGCAGCCTCCCCAGGGGGGGAAGGGAAAAACTGTTTTTT; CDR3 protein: CASSLPRGGREKLFF
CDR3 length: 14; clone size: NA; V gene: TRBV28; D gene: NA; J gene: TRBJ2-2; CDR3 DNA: TGTGCCAGCAGCCCGAGCTCGGGGGCCGGGGAGCTGTTTTTT; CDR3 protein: CASSPSSGAGELFF
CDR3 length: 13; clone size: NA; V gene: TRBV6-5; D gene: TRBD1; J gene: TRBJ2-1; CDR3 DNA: TGTGCCAGCAGTTACGACAGGGGGAATGAGCAGTTCTTC; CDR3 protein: CASSYDRGNEQFF
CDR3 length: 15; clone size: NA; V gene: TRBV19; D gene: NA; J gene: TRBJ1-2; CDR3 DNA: TGTGCCAGTAGTATCGCTTCGACCACTAACTATGGCTACACCTTC; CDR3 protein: CASSIASTTNYGYTF
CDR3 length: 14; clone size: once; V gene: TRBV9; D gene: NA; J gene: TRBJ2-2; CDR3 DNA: TGTGCCAGCGCTCGGGACCGGAACACCGGGGAGCTGTTTTTT; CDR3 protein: CASARDRNTGELFF
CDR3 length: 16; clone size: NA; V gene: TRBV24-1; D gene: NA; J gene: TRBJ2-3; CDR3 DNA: TGTGCCACCAGTGAAACCGGGACGGTAAGCACAGATACGCAGTATTTT; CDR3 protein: CATSETGTVSTDTQYF
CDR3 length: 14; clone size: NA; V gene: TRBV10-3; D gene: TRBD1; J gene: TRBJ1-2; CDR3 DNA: TGTGCCATCATGGAGCCAGACAGGGCAAGCGGCTACACCTTC; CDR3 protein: CAIMEPDRASGYTF
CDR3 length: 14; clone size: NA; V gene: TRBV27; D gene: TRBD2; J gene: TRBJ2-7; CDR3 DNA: TGTGCCAGCAGTTCACGGGGGGGTTACTACGAGCAGTACTTC; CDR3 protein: CASSSRGGYYEQYF
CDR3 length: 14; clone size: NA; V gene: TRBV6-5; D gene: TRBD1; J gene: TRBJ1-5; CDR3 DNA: TGTGCCAGCAGGAAGACAGGGCGGAATCAGCCCCAGCATTTT; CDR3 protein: CASRKTGRNQPQHF
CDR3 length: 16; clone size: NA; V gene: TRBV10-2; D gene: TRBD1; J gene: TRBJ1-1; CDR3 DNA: TGCGCCAGCAGTGAGACGAGGGGGCGCTTAAACACTGAAGCTTTCTTT; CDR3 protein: CASSETRGRLNTEAFF
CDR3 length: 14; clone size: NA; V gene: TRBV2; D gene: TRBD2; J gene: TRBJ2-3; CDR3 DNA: TGTGCCAGCAGGGACCGGACTAGCGGGGACCCGCAGTATTTT; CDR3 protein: CASRDRTSGDPQYF
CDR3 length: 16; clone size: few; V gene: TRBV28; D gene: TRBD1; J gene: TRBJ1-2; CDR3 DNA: TGTGCCAGCAGTCTTTTCGGGACAGAGGATTACTATGGCTACACCTTC; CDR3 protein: CASSLFGTEDYYGYTF
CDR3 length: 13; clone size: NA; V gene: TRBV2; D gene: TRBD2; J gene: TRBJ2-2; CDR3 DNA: TGTGCCAGCAACCCTAGCGGTTACGGGGAGCTGTTTTTT; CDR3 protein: CASNPSGYGELFF
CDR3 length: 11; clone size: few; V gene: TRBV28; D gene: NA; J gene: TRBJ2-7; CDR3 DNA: TGTGCCAGCAGTACTACCTACGAGCAGTACTTC; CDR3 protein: CASSTTYEQYF
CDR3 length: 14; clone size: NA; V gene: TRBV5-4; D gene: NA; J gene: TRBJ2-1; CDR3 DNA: TGTGCCAGCAGCCCGGACAGCACGCTCAATGAGCAGTTCTTC; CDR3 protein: CASSPDSTLNEQFF
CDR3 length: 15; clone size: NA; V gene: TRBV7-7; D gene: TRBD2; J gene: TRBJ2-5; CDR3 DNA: TGTGCTAGCAGCCCGGGGGGGATCGCGGGGCAGACCCAGTACTTC; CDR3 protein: CASSPGGIAGQTQYF
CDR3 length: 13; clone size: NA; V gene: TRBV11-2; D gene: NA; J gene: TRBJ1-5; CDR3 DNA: TGTGCCAGCAGCTTCCAGGGCAATCAGCCCCAGCATTTT; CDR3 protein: CASSFQGNQPQHF
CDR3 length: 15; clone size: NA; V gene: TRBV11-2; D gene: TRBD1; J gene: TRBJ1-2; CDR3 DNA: TGTGCCAGCAGGCGGGGACAGGGGGCAAGCTATGGCTACACCTTC; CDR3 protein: CASRRGQGASYGYTF
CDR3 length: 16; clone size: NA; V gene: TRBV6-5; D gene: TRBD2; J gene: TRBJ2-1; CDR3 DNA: TGTGCCAGCAGTTTTAGGACTAGCGGACCGAATTTAGAGCAGTTCTTC; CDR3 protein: CASSFRTSGPNLEQFF
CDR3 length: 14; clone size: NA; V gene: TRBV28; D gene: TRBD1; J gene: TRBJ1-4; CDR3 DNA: TGTGCCAGCAGAATGACAGGGAATAATGAAAAACTGTTTTTT; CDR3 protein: CASRMTGNNEKLFF
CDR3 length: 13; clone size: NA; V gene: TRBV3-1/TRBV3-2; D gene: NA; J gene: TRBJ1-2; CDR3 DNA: TGTGCCAGCAGCCTCGGGACCTCCTATGGCTACACCTTC; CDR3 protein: CASSLGTSYGYTF
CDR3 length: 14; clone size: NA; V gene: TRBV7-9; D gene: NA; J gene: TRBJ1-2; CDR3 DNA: TGTGCCAGCAGCTTAGCCAGGGCCGTCTATGGCTACACCTTC; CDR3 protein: CASSLARAVYGYTF
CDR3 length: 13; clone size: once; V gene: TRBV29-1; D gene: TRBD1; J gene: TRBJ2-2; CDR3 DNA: TGCAGCGTCCGGACAGGGGATATCGGGGAGCTGTTTTTT; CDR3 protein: CSVRTGDIGELFF
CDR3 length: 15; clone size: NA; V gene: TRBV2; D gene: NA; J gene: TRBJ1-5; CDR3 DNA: TGTGCCAGCAGTGATAATAAACCGTACAATCAGCCCCAGCATTTT; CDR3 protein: CASSDNKPYNQPQHF
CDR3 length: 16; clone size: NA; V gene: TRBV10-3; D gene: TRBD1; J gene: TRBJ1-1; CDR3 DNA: TGTGCCATCAGTGGGGGACAGGGATCGGTGAACACTGAAGCTTTCTTT; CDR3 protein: CAISGGQGSVNTEAFF
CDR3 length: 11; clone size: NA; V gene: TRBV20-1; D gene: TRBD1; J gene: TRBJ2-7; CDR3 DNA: TGCAGTGCTACGACAGGGTCCGAGCAGTACTTC; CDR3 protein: CSATTGSEQYF
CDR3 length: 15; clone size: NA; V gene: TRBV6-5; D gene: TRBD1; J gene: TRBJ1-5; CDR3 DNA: TGTGCCAGTCTCTCCCGGGACAGGGATCGTCAGCCCCAGCATTTT; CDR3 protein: CASLSRDRDRQPQHF
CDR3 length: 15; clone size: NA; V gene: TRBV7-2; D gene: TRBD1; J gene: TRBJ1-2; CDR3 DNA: TGTGCCAGCAGCCTTACAGGGGGCGGAGGTTATGGCTACACCTTC; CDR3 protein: CASSLTGGGGYGYTF
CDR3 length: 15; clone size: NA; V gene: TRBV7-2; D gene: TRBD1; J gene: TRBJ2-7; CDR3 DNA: TGTGCCAGCAGCTTATCACAGGGGGCCGGCCTAGAGCAGTACTTC; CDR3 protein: CASSLSQGAGLEQYF
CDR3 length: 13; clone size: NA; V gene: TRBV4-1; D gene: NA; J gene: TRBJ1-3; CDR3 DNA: TGCGCCAGCAGCTTCCACAGGGACAACACCATATATTTT; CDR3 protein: CASSFHRDNTIYF
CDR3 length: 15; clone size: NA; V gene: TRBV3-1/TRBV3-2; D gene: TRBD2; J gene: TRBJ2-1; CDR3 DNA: TGTGCCAGCAGCCGGGGACTAGCGGGGGGGCGCGAGCAGTTCTTC; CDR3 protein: CASSRGLAGGREQFF
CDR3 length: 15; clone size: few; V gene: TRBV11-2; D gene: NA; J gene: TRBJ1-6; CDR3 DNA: TGTGCCAGCAGCTTAGGATCCACTCAGAATTCACCCCTCCACTTT; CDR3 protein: CASSLGSTQNSPLHF
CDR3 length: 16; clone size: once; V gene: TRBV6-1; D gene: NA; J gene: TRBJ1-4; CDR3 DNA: TGTGCCAGCAGTGCTCCTACACAGCGGCCTAATGAAAAACTGTTTTTT; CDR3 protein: CASSAPTQRPNEKLFF
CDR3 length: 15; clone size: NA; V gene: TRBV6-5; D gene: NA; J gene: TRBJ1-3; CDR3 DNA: TGTGCCAGCAGTTCCTTATTTAGGTCTGGAAACACCATATATTTT; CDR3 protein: CASSSLFRSGNTIYF